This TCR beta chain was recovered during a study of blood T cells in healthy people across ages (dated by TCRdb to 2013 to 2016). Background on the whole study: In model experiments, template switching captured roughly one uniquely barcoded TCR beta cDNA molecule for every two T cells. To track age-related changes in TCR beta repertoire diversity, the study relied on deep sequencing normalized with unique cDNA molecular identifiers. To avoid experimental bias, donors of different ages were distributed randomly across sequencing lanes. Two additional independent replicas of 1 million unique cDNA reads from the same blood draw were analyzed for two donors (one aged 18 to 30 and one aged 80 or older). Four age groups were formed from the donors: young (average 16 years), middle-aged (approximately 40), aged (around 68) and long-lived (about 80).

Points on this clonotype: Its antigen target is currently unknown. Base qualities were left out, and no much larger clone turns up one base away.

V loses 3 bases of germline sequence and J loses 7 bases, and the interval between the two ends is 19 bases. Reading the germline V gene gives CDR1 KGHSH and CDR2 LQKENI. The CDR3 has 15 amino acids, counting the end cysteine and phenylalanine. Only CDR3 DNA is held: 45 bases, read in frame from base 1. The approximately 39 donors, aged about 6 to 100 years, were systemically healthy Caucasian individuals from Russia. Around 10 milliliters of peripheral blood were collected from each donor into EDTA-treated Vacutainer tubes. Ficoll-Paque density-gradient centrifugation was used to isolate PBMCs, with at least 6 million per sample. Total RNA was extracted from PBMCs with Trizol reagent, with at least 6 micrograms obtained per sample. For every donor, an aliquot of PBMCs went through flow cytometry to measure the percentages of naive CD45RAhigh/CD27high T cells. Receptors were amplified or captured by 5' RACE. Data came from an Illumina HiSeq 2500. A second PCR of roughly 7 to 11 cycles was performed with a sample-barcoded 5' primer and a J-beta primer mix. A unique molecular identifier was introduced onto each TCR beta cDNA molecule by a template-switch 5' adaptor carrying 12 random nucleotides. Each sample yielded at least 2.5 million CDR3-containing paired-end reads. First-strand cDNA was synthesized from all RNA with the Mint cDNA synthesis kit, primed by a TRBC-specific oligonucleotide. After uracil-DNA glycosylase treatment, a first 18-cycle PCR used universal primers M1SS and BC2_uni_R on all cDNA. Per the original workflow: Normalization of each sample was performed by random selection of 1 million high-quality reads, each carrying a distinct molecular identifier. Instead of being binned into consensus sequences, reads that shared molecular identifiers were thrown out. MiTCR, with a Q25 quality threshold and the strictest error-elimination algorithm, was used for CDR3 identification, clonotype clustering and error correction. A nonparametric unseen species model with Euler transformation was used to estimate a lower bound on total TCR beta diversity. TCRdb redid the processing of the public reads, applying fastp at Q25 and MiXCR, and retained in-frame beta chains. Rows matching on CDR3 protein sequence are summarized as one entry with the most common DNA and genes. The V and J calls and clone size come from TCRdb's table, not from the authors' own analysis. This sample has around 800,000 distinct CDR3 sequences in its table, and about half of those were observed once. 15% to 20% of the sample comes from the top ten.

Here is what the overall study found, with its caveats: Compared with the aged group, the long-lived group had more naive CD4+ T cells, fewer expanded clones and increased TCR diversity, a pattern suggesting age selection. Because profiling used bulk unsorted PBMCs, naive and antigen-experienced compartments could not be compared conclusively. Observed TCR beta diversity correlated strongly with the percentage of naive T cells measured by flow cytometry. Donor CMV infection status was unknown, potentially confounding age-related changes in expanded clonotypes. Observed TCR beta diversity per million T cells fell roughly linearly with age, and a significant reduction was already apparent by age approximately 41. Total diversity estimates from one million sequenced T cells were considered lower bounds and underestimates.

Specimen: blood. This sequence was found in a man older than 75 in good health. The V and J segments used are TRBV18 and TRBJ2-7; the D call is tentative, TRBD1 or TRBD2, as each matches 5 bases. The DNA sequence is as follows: TGTGCCAGCTCACCTGGGGTTAGGGGACCCAATGAGCAGTACTTC. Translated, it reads CASSPGVRGPNEQYF.